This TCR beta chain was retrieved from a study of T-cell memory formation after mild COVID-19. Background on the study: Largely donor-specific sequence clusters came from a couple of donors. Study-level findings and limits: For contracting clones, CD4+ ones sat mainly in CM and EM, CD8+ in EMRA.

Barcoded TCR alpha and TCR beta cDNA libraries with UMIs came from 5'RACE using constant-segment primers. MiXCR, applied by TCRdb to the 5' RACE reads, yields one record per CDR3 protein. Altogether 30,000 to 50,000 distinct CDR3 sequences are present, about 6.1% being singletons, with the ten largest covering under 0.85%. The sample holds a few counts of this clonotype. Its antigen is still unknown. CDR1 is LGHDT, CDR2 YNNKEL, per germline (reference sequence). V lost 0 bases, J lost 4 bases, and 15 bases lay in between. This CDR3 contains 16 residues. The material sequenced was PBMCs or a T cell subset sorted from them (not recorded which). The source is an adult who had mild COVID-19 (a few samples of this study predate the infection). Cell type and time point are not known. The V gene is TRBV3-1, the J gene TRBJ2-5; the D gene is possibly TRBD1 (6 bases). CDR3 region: CASSQDMARGRETQYF. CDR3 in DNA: TGTGCCAGCAGCCAAGATATGGCCAGGGGCAGAGAGACCCAGTACTTC.